Below, one TCR beta chain is given with its context. CD8+ and CD4+ T cells from blood underwent TCR beta sequencing. Included as multiple sclerosis controls were treatment-naive patients who had stable or active relapsing-remitting disease. In contrast to the negatively isolated CD8+ and CD4+ T cells, TEMRA cells were FACS-enriched. The entry originates in a study of CD8 T cells in Susac syndrome. Between the trimmed V and J ends, which lost 5 bases and 3 bases, there was a span of 13 bases. The CDR3 consists of 14 residues. Germline V lookup: CDR1 PRHDT, CDR2 FYEKMQ (reference sequence). Reverse transcription of 0.5 to 1 ug RNA was performed with random hexamers. Coverage of TCR beta CDR3 amplification by immunoSEQ multiplex PCR extended to 54 Vbeta and 13 Jbeta. One entry per CDR3 protein, called by TCRdb with MiXCR from the immunoSEQ multiplex PCR reads. The table lists hundreds of thousands of distinct CDR3 sequences, just under 95% of them singletons.

V and J are TRBV13 and TRBJ1-1; D unresolved. Specimen: CD4+ T cells from PBMCs. The sequence was collected from a human donor with multiple sclerosis. For the CDR3, the DNA is TGTGCCAGCAGCCCCCCGACGGGGTACACTGAAGCTTTCTTT. Translated, it gives CASSPPTGYTEAFF. Together with reference TRBV13 and TRBJ1-1, the CDR3 gives the full variable domain: AAGVIQSPRHLIKEKRETATLKCYPIPRHDTVYWYQQGPGQDPQFLISFYEKMQSDKGSIPDRFSAQQFSDYHSELNMSSLELGDSALYFCASSPPTGYTEAFFGQGTRLTVV.